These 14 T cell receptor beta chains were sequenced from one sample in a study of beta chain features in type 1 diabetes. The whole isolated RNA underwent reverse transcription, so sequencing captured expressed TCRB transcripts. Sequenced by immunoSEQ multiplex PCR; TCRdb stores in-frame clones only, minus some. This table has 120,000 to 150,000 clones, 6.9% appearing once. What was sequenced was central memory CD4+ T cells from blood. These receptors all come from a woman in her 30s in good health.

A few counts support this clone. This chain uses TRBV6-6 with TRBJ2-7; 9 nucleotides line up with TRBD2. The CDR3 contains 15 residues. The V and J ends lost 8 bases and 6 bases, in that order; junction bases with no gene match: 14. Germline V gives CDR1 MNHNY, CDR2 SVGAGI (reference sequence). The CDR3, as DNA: TGTGCCAGCGGCTCCGGGGCAGCGGGAGGAACCGAGCAGTACTTC. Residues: CASGSGAAGGTEQYF.

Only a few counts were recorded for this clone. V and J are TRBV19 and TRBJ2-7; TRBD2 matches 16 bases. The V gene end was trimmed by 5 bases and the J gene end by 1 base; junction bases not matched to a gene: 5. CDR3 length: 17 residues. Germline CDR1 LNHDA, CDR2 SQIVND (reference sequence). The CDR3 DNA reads TGTGCCAGTAGTTTGGGACTAGCGGGAGGGAAATCCTACGAGCAGTACTTC. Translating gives CASSLGLAGGKSYEQYF.

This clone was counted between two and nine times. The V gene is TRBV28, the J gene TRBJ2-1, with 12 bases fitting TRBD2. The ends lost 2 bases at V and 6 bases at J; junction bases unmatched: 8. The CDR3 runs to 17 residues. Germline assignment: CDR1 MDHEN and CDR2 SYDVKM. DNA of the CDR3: TGTGCCAGCAGTTTAATAGGGGCTAGCGGGAGGGGCAATGAGCAGTTCTTC. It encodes CASSLIGASGRGNEQFF.

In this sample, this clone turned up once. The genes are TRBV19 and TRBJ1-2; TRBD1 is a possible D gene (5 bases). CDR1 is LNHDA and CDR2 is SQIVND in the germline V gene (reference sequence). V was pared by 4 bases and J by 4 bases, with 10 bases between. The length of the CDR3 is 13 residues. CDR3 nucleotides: TGTGCCAGTAGTACGGGCAGGGCCTATGGCTACACCTTC. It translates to CASSTGRAYGYTF.

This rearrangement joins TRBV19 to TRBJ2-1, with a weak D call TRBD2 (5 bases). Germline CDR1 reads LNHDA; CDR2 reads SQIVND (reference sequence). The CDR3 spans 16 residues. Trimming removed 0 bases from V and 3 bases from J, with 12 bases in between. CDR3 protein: CASSIDLARRYNEQFF. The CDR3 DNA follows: TGTGCCAGTAGTATAGATCTAGCCCGCCGCTACAATGAGCAGTTCTTC.

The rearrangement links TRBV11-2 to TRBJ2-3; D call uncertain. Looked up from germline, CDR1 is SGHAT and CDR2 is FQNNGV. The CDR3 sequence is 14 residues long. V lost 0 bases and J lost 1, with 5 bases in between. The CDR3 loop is CASSLDLGTDTQYF. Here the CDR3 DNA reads TGTGCCAGCAGCTTAGACCTAGGCACAGATACGCAGTATTTT.

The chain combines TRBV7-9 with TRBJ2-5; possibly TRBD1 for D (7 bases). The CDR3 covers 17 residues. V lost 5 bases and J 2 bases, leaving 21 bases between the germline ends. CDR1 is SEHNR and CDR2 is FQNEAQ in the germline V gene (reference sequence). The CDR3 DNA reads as TGTGCCAGCAGCATCCGGGGGCAGGGGGGACCACAAGAGACCCAGTACTTC. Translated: CASSIRGQGGPQETQYF.

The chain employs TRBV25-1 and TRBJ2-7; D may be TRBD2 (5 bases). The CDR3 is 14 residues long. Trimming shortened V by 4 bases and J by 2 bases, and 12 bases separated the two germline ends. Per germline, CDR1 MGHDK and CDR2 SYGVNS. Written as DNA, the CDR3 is TGTGCCAGCAGTGGGGGAGACAAAGCCTACGAGCAGTACTTC. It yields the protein CASSGGDKAYEQYF.

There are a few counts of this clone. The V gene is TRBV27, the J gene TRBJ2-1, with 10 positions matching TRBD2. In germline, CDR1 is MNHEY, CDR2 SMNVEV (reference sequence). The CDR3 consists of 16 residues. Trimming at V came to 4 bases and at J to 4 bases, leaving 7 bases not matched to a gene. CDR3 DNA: TGTGCCAGCAGTTCCAGGACTAGCGGCCATTACAATGAGCAGTTCTTC. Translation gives CASSSRTSGHYNEQFF.

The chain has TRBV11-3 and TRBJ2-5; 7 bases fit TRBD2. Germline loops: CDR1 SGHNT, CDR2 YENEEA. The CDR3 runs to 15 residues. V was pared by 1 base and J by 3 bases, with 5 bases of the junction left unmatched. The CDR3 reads CASSLVSGEEETQYF. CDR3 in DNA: TGTGCCAGCAGCTTAGTAAGCGGGGAGGAAGAGACCCAGTACTTC.

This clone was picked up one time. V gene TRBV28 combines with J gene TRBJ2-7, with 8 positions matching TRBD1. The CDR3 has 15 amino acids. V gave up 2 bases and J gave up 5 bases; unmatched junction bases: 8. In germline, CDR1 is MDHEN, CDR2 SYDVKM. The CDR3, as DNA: TGTGCCAGCAGTTTACCCCGACAGGGGAGTAACGAGCAGTACTTC. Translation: CASSLPRQGSNEQYF.

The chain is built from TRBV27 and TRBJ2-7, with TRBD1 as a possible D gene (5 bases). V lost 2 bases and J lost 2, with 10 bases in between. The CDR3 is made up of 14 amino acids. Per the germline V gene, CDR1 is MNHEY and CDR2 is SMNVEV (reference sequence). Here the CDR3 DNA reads TGTGCCAGCAGTTTACGTAGGGGTACCTACGAGCAGTACTTC. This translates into CASSLRRGTYEQYF.

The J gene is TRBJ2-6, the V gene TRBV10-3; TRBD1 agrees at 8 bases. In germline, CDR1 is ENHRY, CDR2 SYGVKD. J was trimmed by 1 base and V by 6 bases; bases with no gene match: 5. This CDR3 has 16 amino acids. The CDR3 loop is CAIRPGQASGANVLTF. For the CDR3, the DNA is TGTGCCATCAGACCGGGACAGGCTTCTGGGGCCAACGTCCTGACTTTC.

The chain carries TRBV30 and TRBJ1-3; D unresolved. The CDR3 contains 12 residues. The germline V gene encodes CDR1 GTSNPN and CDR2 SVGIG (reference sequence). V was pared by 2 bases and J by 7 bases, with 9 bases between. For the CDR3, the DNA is TGTGCCTGGAGTTGGGGAGGGAACACCATATATTTT. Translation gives CAWSWGGNTIYF.